This T cell receptor (beta chain) was identified during a study of cytomegalovirus exposure and HLA in healthy donors. The germline CDR1 and CDR2 sequences are SNHLY and FYNNEI. The germline V and J ends were trimmed by 3 bases and 0 bases, with 14 bases remaining between them. The CDR3 runs 16 residues. The PCR had 60 Vbeta and 13 Jbeta primers. Data came from immunoSEQ multiplex PCR; TCRdb stores just in-frame clones and leaves some out. Among approximately 120,000 clones, over 65% were seen once, and the ten largest hold about 1.7%. The receptor's source is a man in his late teens or twenties in good health and CMV-seronegative. Sequenced material: PBMCs. This rearrangement joins TRBV2 to TRBJ1-1; possibly TRBD1 for D (5 bases). CDR3 nucleotide sequence: TGTGCCAGCAGTGACCCGAAGGGGTTCATGAACACTGAAGCTTTCTTT. As protein: CASSDPKGFMNTEAFF.